Given below is one T cell receptor beta chain in context. The antigen remains unidentified. Sequencing targeted expressed TCRB transcripts, as all isolated RNA had been reverse transcribed. Profiled with immunoSEQ multiplex PCR; TCRdb holds only in-frame clones, not every one. The data contain around 350,000 clones, roughly 13% of them seen just once; the ten biggest clones take up approximately 0.015%. Germline V gives CDR1 LNHDA, CDR2 SQIVND (reference sequence). CDR3 length: 13 residues. The trim removed 9 bases at V and 4 bases at J, leaving 7 bases unmatched. Purity (above 95%) was reached by all sorted populations. This entry is derived from a study of beta chain features in type 1 diabetes. Study-level results: Since sequencing was performed on cDNA, cells with high TCR expression could be over-represented. In the patient group, naive, central memory and Treg TCRB repertoires seemed more alike than in the healthy donor group. Within each of all four CD4+ subsets, Type 1 diabetes patients had TCRB CDR3s that were moderately but significantly shorter.

The TCR sequence derives from a man between 18 and 29 years old in good health. The sample was naive CD4+ T cells from blood. The chain carries TRBV19 and TRBJ2-7; 9 bases align to TRBD1. Here the CDR3 reads CASRTGGSYEQYF. The DNA for the CDR3 is TGTGCCAGCCGAACAGGGGGCTCGTACGAGCAGTACTTC.